This TCR beta chain was identified during a study of lymphopenia after photon versus proton radiotherapy. Study findings and constraints: Better survival with proton therapy was suggested as possible, not demonstrated. Under photons, naive T cells and diversity fell while effector/memory populations rose. After the lymphocyte nadir, photon-treated repertoires showed oligoclonal expansion, especially of CD8+ Temra cells. Larger post-nadir TCR diversity loss correlated inversely with survival in deceased patients.

Assay: immunoSEQ multiplex PCR; the TCRdb copy retains only in-frame clones and omits some. The sample includes 150,000 or so clones, roughly nine tenths seen only once; the top ten take approximately 4.8%. On this clone: Its antigen is as yet unknown.

Germline CDR1 reads SGHDT; CDR2 reads YYEEEE. Trimming at V came to 5 bases and at J to 5 bases, leaving 4 bases not matched to a gene. The CDR3 consists of 13 residues. This chain connects TRBV5-6 to TRBJ2-7; 10 bases match TRBD1. The sequence was obtained from a man aged 45-60 years with gastric cancer. The input for sequencing was peripheral blood, taken from a patient treated with photon-based radiotherapy. CDR3 sequence (DNA): TGTGCCAGCAGTTTGACAGGGGGCGACGAGCAGTACTTC. Protein product: CASSLTGGDEQYF. The full variable domain, rest sourced from reference TRBV5-6 and TRBJ2-7, is DAGVTQSPTHLIKTRGQQVTLRCSPKSGHDTVSWYQQALGQGPQFIFQYYEEEERQRGNFPDRFSGHQFPNYSSELNVNALLLGDSALYLCASSLTGGDEQYFGPGTRLTVT.